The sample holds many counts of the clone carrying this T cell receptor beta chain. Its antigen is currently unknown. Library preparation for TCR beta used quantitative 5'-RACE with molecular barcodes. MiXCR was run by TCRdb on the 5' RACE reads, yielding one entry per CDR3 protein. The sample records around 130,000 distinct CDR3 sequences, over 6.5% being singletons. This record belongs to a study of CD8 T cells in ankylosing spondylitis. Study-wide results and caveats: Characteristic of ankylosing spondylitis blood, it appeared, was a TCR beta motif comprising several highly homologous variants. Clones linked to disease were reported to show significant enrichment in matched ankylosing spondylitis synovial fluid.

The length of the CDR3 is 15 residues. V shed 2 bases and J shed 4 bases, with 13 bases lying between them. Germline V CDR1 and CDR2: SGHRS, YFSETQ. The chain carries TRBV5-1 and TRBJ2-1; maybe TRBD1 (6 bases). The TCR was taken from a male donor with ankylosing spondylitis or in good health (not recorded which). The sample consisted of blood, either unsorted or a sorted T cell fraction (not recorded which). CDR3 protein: CASSLAGTRYNEQFF. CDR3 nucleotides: TGCGCCAGCAGCTTAGCCGGGACAAGATACAATGAGCAGTTCTTC.